One sample yielded the 9 T cell receptor beta chains listed below, sequenced in a study of ipilimumab plus nivolumab after autologous stem cell transplantation (dated by TCRdb to the early 2020s). The method was the immunoSEQ multiplex PCR assay. TCRdb holds this immuneACCESS table with in-frame rearrangements only. Some clones are missing; in checked studies, unresolved V genes explain under half, and the rest has no known cause. In all, the sample holds approximately 40,000 clones, and around 93% of those were seen once. Of the sample, approximately 1% falls within the top ten clones. Material: PBMCs, obtained in a trial of ipilimumab plus nivolumab as post-transplant consolidation. The receptors derive from a male donor with multiple myeloma.

This clone occurred once. The chain links TRBV6-6 to TRBJ2-5; D perhaps matches TRBD2 (6 bases). Germline assignment: CDR1 MNHNY and CDR2 SVGAGI (reference sequence). V was clipped by 6 bases and J by 5 bases, with 19 bases between them. CDR3 size: 15 residues. The CDR3 reads CASSPLSGRGETQYF. The CDR3 nucleotides read TGTGCCAGCAGCCCCCTTAGCGGTCGGGGGGAGACCCAGTACTTC.

This clone has more than one count but fewer than ten. This chain connects TRBV28 to TRBJ2-7; the D is unclear. V lost 6 bases and J lost 5, with 29 bases in between. Germline V gene data show CDR1 as MDHEN and CDR2 as SYDVKM. The CDR3 has 18 residues. CDR3 nucleotide sequence: TGTGCCAGCAGCGAATTGATCGACGTCCCAGCTCCGGGCGACGAGCAGTACTTC. This translates into CASSELIDVPAPGDEQYF.

The genes are TRBV19 and TRBJ2-2; D unresolved. The CDR3 is 15 residues long. Between the trimmed V and J ends, which lost 2 bases and 0 bases, there was a span of 7 bases. Germline loops: CDR1 LNHDA, CDR2 SQIVND (reference sequence). CDR3 sequence reads: CASSIPVTNTGELFF. DNA for the CDR3: TGTGCCAGTAGTATACCAGTCACGAACACCGGGGAGCTGTTTTTT.

The CDR3 DNA is TGTGCCTGGAGTGTAAAGATGAGGACAGTGAACACTGAAGCTTTCTTT. Amino acid sequence: CAWSVKMRTVNTEAFF. The chain joins TRBV30 to TRBJ1-1; tentatively, D is TRBD1 (6 bases). Germline assignment: CDR1 GTSNPN and CDR2 SVGIG (reference sequence). V dropped 0 bases and J dropped 0 bases, with 14 bases sitting between them. This CDR3 has 16 amino acids.

This clone appeared once. The gene calls are TRBV6-5 and TRBJ2-7; D is ambiguous. V lost 2 bases to trimming and J lost 6 bases, with 5 bases between them. There are 11 residues in the CDR3. From germline, CDR1 is MNHEY and CDR2 SVGAGI. CDR3 amino acids: CASSYGTEQYF. CDR3 coding DNA: TGTGCCAGCAGTTACGGCACCGAGCAGTACTTC.

Points on this clone: A read error may produce the germline difference seen at one junction end. The gene calls are TRBV5-1 and TRBJ1-1, with D unclear. This CDR3 has 13 residues. Germline assignment: CDR1 SGHRS and CDR2 YFSETQ. CDR3 nucleotides: TGTGCCAGCAGCTTGCGAAGGGTTACTGAAGCTTTCTTT. Translating it yields CASSLRRVTEAFF. The whole variable domain, filled in from reference TRBV5-1 and TRBJ1-1, reads KAGVTQTPRYLIKTRGQQVTLSCSPISGHRSVSWYQQTPGQGLQFLFEYFSETQRNKGNFPGRFSGRQFSNSRSEMNVSTLELGDSALYLCASSLRRVTEAFFGQGTRLTVV.

The chain is built from TRBV5-1 and TRBJ1-2; 7 bases align to TRBD1. After removal of 2 bases from V and 2 bases from J, the junction contained 9 bases not matched to a gene. The germline V gene has CDR1 SGHRS and CDR2 YFSETQ. This CDR3 has 16 amino acids. The CDR3 loop is CASSLESGQANYGYTF. The CDR3 region has the DNA TGCGCCAGCAGCTTAGAGTCCGGACAGGCGAACTATGGCTACACCTTC.

This clone showed up just once. The rearrangement links TRBV28 to TRBJ2-1; 8 positions match TRBD2. J lost 2 bases, V lost 7 bases, and 13 bases had no gene match. Germline CDR1 and CDR2: MDHEN and SYDVKM. This CDR3 contains 17 residues. CDR3 in amino acids: CASTAPFGAGAYNEQFF. Written as DNA, the CDR3 is TGTGCCAGCACCGCCCCGTTTGGAGCGGGGGCCTACAATGAGCAGTTCTTC.

The chain combines TRBV27 with TRBJ2-2; 7 nucleotides agree with TRBD1. This CDR3 region has 13 residues. Germline CDR1 is MNHEY and CDR2 is SMNVEV (reference sequence). Trimming took 7 bases from V and 6 from J; bases not matched to a gene: 5. The CDR3 nucleotides are TGTGCCAGCACCCAGGGGGTCGCCGGGGAGCTGTTTTTT. It specifies CASTQGVAGELFF.